Listed below are T cell receptor beta chains from one sample, sequenced in a study of blood T cell repertoires in COVID-19. Profiled with immunoSEQ multiplex PCR; TCRdb holds only in-frame clones, not every one. The top ten clones hold approximately 16% of a sample with fewer than 250,000 clones, around 90% of them seen once. Sequenced: PBMCs or T cells enriched from blood (not recorded which). All receptors derive from a man aged 25 to 45 who had been exposed to COVID-19. The CDR3 runs from the conserved cysteine through the conserved F or W. The D gene is left open where the match is weak. Clone size is shown for a subset of rows, as once, few, many or a class of expanded clone.

NA	TRBV5-1	NA	TRBJ1-6	TGCGCCAGCAGCTTGGGGGACTCGGATTCACCCCTCCACTTT	CASSLGDSDSPLHF
TRBD2	TRBV5-1	NA	TRBJ2-5	TGCGCCAGCAGCTTCCTAGCGGGGGACCAAGAGACCCAGTACTTC	CASSFLAGDQETQYF
NA	TRBV6-1	once	TRBJ1-4	TGTGCCAGCAGTGGGCTCCCCTTAGGGGTCCAGGCAACTAATGAAAAACTGTTTTTT	CASSGLPLGVQATNEKLFF
TRBD2	TRBV3-1/TRBV3-2	NA	TRBJ2-3	TGTGCCAGCAGCCCCGGGACTAGCGGGGGGGCCGCAGATACGCAGTATTTT	CASSPGTSGGAADTQYF
TRBD2	TRBV2	NA	TRBJ2-6	TGTGCCAGCGGGGAGGGGCAGGAGAACTCTGGGGCCAACGTCCTGACTTTC	CASGEGQENSGANVLTF
NA	TRBV7-2	once	TRBJ1-6	TGTGCCAGCAGCCCGGGGGGGAGGGAATCACCCCTCCACTTT	CASSPGGRESPLHF
NA	TRBV19	NA	TRBJ1-2	TGTGCCAGTAGGGATACGGGAATGGTTGGCTACACCTTC	CASRDTGMVGYTF
NA	TRBV30	NA	TRBJ2-7	TGTGCCTGGAGTGGGACAGTGCAATACTTC	CAWSGTVQYF
NA	TRBV7-8	NA	TRBJ1-5	TGTGCCAGCAGCTTGACCGGGACAATGGGCAATCAGCCCCAGCATTTT	CASSLTGTMGNQPQHF
NA	TRBV9	NA	TRBJ1-6	TGTGCCAGCAGCGTCAGGGTTGGGGATTCACCCCTCCACTTT	CASSVRVGDSPLHF
NA	TRBV5-6	few	TRBJ2-1	TGTGCCAGCAGTTCGGGACTGCGTAAAGACAATGAGCAGTTCTTC	CASSSGLRKDNEQFF